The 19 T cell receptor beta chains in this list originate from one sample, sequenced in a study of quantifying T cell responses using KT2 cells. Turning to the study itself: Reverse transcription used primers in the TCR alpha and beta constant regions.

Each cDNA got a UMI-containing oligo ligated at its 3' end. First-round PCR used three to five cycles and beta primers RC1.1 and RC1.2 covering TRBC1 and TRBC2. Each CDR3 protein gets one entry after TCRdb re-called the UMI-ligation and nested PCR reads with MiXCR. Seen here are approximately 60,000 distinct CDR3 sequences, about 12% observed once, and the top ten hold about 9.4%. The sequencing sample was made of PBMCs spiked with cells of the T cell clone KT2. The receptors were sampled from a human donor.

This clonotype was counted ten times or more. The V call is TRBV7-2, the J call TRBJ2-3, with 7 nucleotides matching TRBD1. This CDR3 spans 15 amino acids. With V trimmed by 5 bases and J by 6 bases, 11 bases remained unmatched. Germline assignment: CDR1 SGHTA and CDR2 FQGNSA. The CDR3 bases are TGTGCCAGCAGCCCTAAGGCAGGGGGAGCGGATACGCAGTATTTT. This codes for CASSPKAGGADTQYF.

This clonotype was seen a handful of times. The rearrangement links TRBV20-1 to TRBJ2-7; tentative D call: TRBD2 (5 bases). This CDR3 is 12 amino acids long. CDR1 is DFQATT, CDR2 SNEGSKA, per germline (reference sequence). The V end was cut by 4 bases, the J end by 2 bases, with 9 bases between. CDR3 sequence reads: CSATLAPYEQYF. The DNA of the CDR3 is TGCAGTGCTACGCTAGCTCCCTACGAGCAGTACTTC.

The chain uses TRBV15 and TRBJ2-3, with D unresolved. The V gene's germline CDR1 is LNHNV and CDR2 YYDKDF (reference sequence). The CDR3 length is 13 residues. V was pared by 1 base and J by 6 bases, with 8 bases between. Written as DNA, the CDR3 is TGTGCCACCAGCAGAGTGATGGGGGATACGCAGTATTTT. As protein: CATSRVMGDTQYF.

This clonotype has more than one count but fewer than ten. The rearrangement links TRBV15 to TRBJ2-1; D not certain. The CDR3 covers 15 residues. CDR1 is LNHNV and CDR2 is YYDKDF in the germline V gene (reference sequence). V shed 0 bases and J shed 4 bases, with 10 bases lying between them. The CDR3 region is CATSRDMGTYNEQFF. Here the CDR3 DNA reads TGTGCCACCAGCAGAGATATGGGCACATACAATGAGCAGTTCTTC.

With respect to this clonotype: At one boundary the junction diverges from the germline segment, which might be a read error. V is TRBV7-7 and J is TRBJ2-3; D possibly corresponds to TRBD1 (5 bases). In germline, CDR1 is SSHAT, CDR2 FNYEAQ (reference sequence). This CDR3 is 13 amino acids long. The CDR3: CASSLGRADTQYF. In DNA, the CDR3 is TGTGCTAGCAGCTTAGGCAGGGCAGATACGCAGTATTTT.

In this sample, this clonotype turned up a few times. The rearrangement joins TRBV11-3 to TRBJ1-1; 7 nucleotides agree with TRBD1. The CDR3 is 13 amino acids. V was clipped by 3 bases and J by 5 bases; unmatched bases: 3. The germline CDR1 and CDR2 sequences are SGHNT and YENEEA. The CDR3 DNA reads TGTGCCAGCAGCTTTCAACAGGGGACTGAAGCTTTCTTT. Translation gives CASSFQQGTEAFF.

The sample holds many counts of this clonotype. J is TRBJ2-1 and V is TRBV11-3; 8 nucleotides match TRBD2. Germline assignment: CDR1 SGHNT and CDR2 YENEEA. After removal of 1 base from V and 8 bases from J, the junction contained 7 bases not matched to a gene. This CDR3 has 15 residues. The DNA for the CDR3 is TGTGCCAGCAGCTTAGCGGGAGGGCCTTTGGATGAGCAGTTCTTC. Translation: CASSLAGGPLDEQFF.

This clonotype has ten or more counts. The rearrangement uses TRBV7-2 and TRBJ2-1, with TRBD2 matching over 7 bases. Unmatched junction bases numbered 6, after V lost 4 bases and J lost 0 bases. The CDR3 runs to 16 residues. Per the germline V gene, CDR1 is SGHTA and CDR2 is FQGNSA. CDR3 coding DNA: TGTGCCAGCAGCTCGGGAGCGGGGAACTCCTACAATGAGCAGTTCTTC. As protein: CASSSGAGNSYNEQFF.

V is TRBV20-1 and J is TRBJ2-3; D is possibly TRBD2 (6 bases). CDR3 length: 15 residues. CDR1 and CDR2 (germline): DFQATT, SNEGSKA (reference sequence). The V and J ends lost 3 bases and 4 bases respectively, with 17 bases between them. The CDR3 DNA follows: TGCAGTGCTAGCTCTAGCGACGTTGTCTCAGATACGCAGTATTTT. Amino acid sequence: CSASSSDVVSDTQYF.

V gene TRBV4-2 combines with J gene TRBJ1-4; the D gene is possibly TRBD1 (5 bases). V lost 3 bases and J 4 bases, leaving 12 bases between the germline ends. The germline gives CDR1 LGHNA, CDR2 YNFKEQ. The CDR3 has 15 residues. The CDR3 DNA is TGTGCCAGCAGCCAGGTGGGACCGAGTAATGAAAAACTGTTTTTT. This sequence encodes CASSQVGPSNEKLFF.

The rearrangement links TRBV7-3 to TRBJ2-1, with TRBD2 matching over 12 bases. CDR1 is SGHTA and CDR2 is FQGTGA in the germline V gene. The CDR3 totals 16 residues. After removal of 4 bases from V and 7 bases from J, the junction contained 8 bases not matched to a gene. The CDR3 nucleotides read TGTGCCAGCAGCTCAAATGGCCTAGCGGGAGGGAATGAGCAGTTCTTC. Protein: CASSSNGLAGGNEQFF.

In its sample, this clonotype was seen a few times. In DNA, the CDR3 is TGCAGCGTTGAAGATGAGGTGGGAGCGGACAAAGCCTCCTACAATGAGCAGTTCTTC. Amino acid sequence: CSVEDEVGADKASYNEQFF. The chain employs TRBV29-1 and TRBJ2-1, with D tentatively TRBD1 or TRBD2 (5 bases each). Germline V gives CDR1 SQVTM, CDR2 ANQGSEA. The CDR3 has 19 residues. The V gene lost 0 bases and the J gene lost 0 bases, with 21 bases spanning the gap.

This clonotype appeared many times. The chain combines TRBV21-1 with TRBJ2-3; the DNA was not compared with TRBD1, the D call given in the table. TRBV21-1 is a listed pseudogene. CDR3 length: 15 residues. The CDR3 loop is CASSNGTPCTDTQYF. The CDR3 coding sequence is TGTGCCAGCAGCAACGGGACACCCTGCACAGATACGCAGTATTTT.

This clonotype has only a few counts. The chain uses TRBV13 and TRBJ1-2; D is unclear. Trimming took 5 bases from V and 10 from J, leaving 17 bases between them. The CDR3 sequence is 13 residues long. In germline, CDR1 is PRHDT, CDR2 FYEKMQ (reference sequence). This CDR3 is CASSAQTTSFYTF. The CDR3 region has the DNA TGTGCCAGCAGCGCCCAGACGACATCTTTCTACACCTTC.

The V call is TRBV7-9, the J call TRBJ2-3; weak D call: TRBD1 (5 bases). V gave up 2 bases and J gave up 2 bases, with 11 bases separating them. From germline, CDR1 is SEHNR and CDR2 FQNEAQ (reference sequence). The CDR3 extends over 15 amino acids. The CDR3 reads CASSLPTDNTDTQYF. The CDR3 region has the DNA TGTGCCAGCAGCTTACCCACGGACAACACAGATACGCAGTATTTT.

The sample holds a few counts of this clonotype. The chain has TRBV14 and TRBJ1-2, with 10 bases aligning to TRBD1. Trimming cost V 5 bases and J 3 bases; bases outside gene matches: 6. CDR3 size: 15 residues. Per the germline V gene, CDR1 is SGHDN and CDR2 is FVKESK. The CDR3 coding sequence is TGTGCCAGCAGCTGGGGGACAGGGGCGCACTATGGCTACACCTTC. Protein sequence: CASSWGTGAHYGYTF.

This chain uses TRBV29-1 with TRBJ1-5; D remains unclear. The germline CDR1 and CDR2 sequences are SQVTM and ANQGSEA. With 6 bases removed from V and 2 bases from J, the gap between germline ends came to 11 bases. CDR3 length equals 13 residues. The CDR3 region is CSVTLLGNQPQHF. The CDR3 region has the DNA TGCAGCGTAACCCTTTTGGGCAATCAGCCCCAGCATTTT.

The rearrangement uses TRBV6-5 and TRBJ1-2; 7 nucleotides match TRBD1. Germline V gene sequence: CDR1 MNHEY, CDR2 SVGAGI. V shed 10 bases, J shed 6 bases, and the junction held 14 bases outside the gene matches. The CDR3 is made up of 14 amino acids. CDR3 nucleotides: TGTGCCACCCAACAGACAGGGATGACTAATGGCTACACCTTC. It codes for CATQQTGMTNGYTF.

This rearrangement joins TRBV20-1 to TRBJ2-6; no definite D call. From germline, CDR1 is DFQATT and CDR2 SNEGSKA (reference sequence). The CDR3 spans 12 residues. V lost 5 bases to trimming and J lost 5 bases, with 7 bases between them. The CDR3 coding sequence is TGCAGTGCTGAGGAAAGGGCCAACGTCCTGACTTTC. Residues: CSAEERANVLTF.